Given below is one T cell receptor beta chain in context. This sample is drawn from a study of OX40 agonist ivuxolimab in advanced cancers. The CDR3 totals 15 residues. Between the trimmed V and J ends, which lost 8 bases and 2 bases, there was a span of 18 bases. Germline CDR1 is MNHEY and CDR2 is SMNVEV (reference sequence). TCRdb keeps only in-frame clones here, not all; method: immunoSEQ multiplex PCR. The sample lists roughly 63,000 clones, approximately 90% occurring once. This chain connects TRBV27 to TRBJ1-2; D is perhaps TRBD1 (5 bases). The sequencing used CD4+ or CD8+ T cells sorted from blood, collected in a trial of the OX40 agonist ivuxolimab. This clonotype originated in an adult with an advanced solid tumor such as melanoma, head and neck, liver or kidney cancer. The CDR3: CASSSESGGNYGYTF. CDR3 in DNA: TGTGCCAGCTCCTCGGAGTCGGGGGGGAACTATGGCTACACCTTC.